Sequencing of this TCR beta chain was carried out in a study of shared clonotypes between healthy human individuals. The study, taken as a whole, reports: Although depth was large, rarefaction showed that sequencing of the sorted subsets was incomplete. Sampling covered nothing but blood. Tissue TCR repertoires likely differ from those found in blood.

V lost 4 bases and J lost 6; bases outside the gene matches: 7. The CDR3 is 16 amino acids. Germline values: CDR1 SGHRS, CDR2 YFSETQ. With regard to this clone: The antigen remains unidentified.

Methods used by the authors: Because ImmunoSEQ provided only junction sequences with no quality scores, the filtering differed. The assay was immunoSEQ multiplex PCR, and TCRdb's table has in-frame clones only and misses some. V, J and clone size derive from that table, while D and trimming were established from the DNA sequence. The sample records 2 million to 2.5 million clones, nearly 97% being singletons. The study drew its donors from healthy HIV-negative adults without recent acute infections or vaccinations. The sample taken for sequencing was naive CD4+ T cells sorted from blood. Subset denoted: CD45RA+ positively selected. This sequence joins TRBV5-1 and TRBJ2-2; 12 bases agree with TRBD1. This clonotype originated in a man in his late teens or twenties in good health. In DNA, the CDR3 is TGCGCCAGCAGCCCAGGGACAGGGGGCGAGGCCGGGGAGCTGTTTTTT. Its translation is CASSPGTGGEAGELFF. Full variable domain (rest looked up from reference TRBV5-1 and TRBJ2-2): KAGVTQTPRYLIKTRGQQVTLSCSPISGHRSVSWYQQTPGQGLQFLFEYFSETQRNKGNFPGRFSGRQFSNSRSEMNVSTLELGDSALYLCASSPGTGGEAGELFFGEGSRLTVL.